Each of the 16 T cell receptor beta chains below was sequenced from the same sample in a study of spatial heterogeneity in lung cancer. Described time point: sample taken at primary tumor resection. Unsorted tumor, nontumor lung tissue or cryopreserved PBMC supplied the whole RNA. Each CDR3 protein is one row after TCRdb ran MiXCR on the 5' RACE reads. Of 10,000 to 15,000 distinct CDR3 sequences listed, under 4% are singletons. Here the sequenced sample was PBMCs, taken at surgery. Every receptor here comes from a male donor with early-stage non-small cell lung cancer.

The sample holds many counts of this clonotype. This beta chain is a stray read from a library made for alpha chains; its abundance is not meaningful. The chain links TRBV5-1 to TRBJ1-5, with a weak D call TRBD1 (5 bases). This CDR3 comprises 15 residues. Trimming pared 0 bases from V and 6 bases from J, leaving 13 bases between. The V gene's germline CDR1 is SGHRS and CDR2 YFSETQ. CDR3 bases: TGCGCCAGCAGCTTGGATCCAGGGATGGGTCAGCCCCAGCATTTT. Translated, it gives CASSLDPGMGQPQHF.

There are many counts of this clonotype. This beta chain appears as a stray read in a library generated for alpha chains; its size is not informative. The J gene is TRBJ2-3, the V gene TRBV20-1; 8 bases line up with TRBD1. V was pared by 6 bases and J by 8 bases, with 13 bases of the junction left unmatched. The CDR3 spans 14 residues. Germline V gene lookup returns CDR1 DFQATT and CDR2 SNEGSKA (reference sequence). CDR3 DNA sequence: TGCAGTGCACCGGACAGGGTAACCCGGAGTACGCAGTATTTT. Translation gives CSAPDRVTRSTQYF.

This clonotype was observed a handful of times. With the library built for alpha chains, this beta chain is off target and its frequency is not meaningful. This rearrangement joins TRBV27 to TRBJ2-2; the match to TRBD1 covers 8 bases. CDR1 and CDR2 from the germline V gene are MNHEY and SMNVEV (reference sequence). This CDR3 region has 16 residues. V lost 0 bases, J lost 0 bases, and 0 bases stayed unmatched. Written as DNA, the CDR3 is TGTGCCAGCAGTTTATCGGGACAGGCGAACACCGGGGAGCTGTTTTTT. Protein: CASSLSGQANTGELFF.

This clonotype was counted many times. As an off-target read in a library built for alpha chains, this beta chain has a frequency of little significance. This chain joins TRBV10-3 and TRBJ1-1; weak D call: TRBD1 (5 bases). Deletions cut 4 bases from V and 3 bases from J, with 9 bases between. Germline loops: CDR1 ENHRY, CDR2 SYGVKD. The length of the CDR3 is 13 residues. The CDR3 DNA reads TGTGCCATCAGTGGGGGGGGAGACACTGAAGCTTTCTTT. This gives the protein CAISGGGDTEAFF.

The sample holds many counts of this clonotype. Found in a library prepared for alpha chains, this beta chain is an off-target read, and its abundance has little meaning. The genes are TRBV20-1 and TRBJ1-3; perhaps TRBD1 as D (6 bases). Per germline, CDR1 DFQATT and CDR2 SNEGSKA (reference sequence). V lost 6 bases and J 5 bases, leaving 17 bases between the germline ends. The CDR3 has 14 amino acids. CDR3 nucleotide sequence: TGCAGTGCCCCCCCGCTGGGGGCAAGAAACACCATATATTTT. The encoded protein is CSAPPLGARNTIYF.

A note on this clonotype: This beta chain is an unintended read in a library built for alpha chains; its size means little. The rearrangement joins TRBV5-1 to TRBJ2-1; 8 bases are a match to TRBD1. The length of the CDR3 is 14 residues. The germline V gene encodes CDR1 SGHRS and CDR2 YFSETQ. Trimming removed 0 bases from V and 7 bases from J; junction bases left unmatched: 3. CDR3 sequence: CASSLGDRFNEQFF. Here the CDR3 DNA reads TGCGCCAGCAGCTTGGGGGACAGGTTTAATGAGCAGTTCTTC.

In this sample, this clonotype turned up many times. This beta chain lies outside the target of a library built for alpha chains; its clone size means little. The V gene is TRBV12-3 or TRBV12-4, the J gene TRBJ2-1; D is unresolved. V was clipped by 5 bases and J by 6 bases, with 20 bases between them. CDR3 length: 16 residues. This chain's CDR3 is CASSPEPPNPRNEQFF. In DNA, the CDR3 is TGTGCCAGCAGTCCCGAACCCCCGAACCCTCGCAATGAGCAGTTCTTC.

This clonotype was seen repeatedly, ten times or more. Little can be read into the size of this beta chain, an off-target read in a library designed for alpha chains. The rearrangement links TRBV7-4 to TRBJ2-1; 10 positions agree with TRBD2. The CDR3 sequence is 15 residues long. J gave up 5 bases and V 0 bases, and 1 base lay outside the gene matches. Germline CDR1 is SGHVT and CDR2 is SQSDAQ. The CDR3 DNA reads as TGTGCCAGCAGCTTAGCAGGGACTAGCGACAATGAGCAGTTCTTC. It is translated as CASSLAGTSDNEQFF.

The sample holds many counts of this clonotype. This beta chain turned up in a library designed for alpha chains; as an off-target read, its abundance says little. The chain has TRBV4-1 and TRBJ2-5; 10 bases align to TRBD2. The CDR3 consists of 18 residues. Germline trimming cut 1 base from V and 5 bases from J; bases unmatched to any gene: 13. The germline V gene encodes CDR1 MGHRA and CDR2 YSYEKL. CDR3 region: CASSQGSGSGRASETQYF. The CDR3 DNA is TGCGCCAGCAGCCAAGGGTCTGGGAGCGGGAGGGCCTCGGAGACCCAGTACTTC.

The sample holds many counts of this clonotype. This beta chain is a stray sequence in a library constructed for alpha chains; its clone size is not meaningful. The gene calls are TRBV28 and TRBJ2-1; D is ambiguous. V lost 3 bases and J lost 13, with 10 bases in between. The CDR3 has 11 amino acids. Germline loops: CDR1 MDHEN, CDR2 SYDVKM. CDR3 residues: CASSLRLPQFF. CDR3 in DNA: TGTGCCAGCAGTTTGAGGCTCCCACAGTTCTTC. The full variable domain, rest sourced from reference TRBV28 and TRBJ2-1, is DVKVTQSSRYLVKRTGEKVFLECVQDMDHENMFWYRQDPGLGLRLIYFSYDVKMKEKGDIPEGYSVSREKKERFSLILESASTNQTSMYLCASSLRLPQFFGPGTRLTVL.

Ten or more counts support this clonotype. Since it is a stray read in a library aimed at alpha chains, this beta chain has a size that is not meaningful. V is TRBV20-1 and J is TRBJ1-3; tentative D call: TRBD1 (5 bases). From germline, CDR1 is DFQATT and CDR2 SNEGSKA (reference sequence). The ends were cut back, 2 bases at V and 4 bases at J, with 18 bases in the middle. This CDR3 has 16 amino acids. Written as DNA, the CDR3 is TGCAGTGCTAGACCCTCGGTGAGGACATCCGGAAACACCATATATTTT. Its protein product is CSARPSVRTSGNTIYF.

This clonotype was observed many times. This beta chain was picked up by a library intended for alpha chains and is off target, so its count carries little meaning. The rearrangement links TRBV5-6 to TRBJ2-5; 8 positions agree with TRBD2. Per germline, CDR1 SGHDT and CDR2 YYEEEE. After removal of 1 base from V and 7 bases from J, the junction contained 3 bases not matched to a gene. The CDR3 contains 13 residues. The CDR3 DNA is TGTGCCAGCAGCTTGAAGCGGGGGTGGACCCAGTACTTC. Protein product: CASSLKRGWTQYF.

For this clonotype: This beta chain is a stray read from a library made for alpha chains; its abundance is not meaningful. The CDR3, as DNA: TGTGCCAGCAGCTTTCGAGAGATGAACACTGAAGCTTTCTTT. Protein sequence: CASSFREMNTEAFF. This rearrangement joins TRBV7-9 to TRBJ1-1; D not certain. In germline, CDR1 is SEHNR, CDR2 FQNEAQ (reference sequence). CDR3 size: 14 residues. The V gene lost 3 bases and the J gene lost 0 bases, with 8 bases spanning the gap.

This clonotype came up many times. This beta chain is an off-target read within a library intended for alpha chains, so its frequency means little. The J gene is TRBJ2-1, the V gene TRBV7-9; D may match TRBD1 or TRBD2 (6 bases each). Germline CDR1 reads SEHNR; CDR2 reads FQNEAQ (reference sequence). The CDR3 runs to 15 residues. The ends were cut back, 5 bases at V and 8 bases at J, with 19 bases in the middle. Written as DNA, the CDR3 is TGTGCCAGCAGCCAGCGTTTGCAGGGGAGGTATGAGCAGTTCTTC. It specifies CASSQRLQGRYEQFF.

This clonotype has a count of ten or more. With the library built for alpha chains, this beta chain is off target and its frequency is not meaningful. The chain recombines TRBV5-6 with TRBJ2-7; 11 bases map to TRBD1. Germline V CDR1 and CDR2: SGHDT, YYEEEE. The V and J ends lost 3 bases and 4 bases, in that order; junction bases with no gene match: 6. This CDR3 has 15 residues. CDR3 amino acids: CASSSRRDRGYEQYF. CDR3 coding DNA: TGTGCCAGCAGCTCGAGACGGGACAGGGGGTACGAGCAGTACTTC.

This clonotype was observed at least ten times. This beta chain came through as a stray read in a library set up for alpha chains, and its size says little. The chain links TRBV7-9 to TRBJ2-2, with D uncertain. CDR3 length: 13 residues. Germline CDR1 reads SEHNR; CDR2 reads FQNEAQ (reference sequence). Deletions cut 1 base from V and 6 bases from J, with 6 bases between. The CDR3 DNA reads TGTGCCAGCAGCTTAGGCACGCCCGGGGAGCTGTTTTTT. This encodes CASSLGTPGELFF.